These 10 T cell receptor beta chains share one sample of origin, sequenced in a study of cytotoxic CD8 clonotypes in ibrutinib-treated CLL. Sequencing was performed with immunoSEQ multiplex PCR; in TCRdb, only in-frame clones are kept and a portion is missing. The sample records 150,000 or so clones, roughly 80% being singletons. The specimen comprised PBMCs, sampled after 12 months of ibrutinib treatment. These receptor sequences come from a human donor with chronic lymphocytic leukemia.

This chain links TRBV4-3 with TRBJ2-2; the match to TRBD2 covers 12 bases. The CDR3 sequence is 16 residues long. After removal of 0 bases from V and 6 bases from J, the junction contained 2 bases not matched to a gene. Germline CDR1 and CDR2: LGHNA and YSLEER. For the CDR3, the DNA is TGCGCCAGCAGCCAAGATAGACTAGCGGGGGCCGGGGAGCTGTTTTTT. It codes for CASSQDRLAGAGELFF.

The chain is built from TRBV5-5 and TRBJ1-4; 7 bases are shared with TRBD1. The CDR3 runs 15 residues. The germline CDR1 and CDR2 sequences are SGHKS and YYEKEE (reference sequence). V shed 4 bases, J shed 5 bases, and the junction held 8 bases outside the gene matches. The CDR3 loop is CASSPVPGQNEKLFF. The CDR3 coding sequence is TGTGCCAGCAGCCCTGTCCCGGGACAGAATGAAAAACTGTTTTTT. Full variable domain (missing parts from reference TRBV5-5 and TRBJ1-4): DAGVTQSPTHLIKTRGQQVTLRCSPISGHKSVSWYQQVLGQGPQFIFQYYEKEERGRGNFPDRFSARQFPNYSSELNVNALLLGDSALYLCASSPVPGQNEKLFFGSGTQLSVL.

This clone occurred a few times. The V and J genes are TRBV7-2 and TRBJ2-1; D is ambiguous. Germline V gene lookup returns CDR1 SGHTA and CDR2 FQGNSA. The V end was cut by 5 bases, the J end by 4 bases, with 9 bases between. CDR3 length: 13 residues. The CDR3 region is CASSRSDYNEQFF. The CDR3 DNA sequence: TGTGCCAGCAGCCGTTCCGATTACAATGAGCAGTTCTTC.

V is TRBV19 and J is TRBJ1-2; TRBD1 matches 7 bases. The V segment lost 4 bases and the J segment 0 bases; nucleotides outside the gene matches: 11. Germline V lookup: CDR1 LNHDA, CDR2 SQIVND (reference sequence). CDR3 length: 17 residues. CDR3 in DNA: TGTGCCAGTAGTACCTCTCGGGAGGGGGCGACTAACTATGGCTACACCTTC. Encoded protein: CASSTSREGATNYGYTF.

The chain has TRBV7-9 and TRBJ1-2, with a possible D match to TRBD1 (5 bases). CDR1 SEHNR and CDR2 FQNEAQ come from the germline V gene (reference sequence). The CDR3 loop spans 16 amino acids. The V and J ends lost 5 bases and 4 bases respectively, with 20 bases between them. The CDR3 DNA follows: TGTGCCAGCAGCCTGTACAGGCCTCTTTCCTTCTATGGCTACACCTTC. It is translated as CASSLYRPLSFYGYTF.

This chain connects TRBV6-1 to TRBJ1-2; unclear D gene. Between the trimmed V and J ends, which lost 7 bases and 10 bases, there was a span of 19 bases. Germline CDR1 and CDR2: MNHNS and SASEGT. The CDR3 has 13 residues. The CDR3 loop reads CASMGILLGDYTF. CDR3 in DNA: TGTGCCAGCATGGGTATACTCCTAGGAGACTACACCTTC.

The rearrangement joins TRBV7-9 to TRBJ2-5; D not certain. There are 14 residues in the CDR3. Germline loops: CDR1 SEHNR, CDR2 FQNEAQ (reference sequence). Trimming cost V 6 bases and J 2 bases, with 13 bases left between them. This CDR3 is CASRPWKGQETQYF. CDR3 nucleotides: TGTGCCAGCAGGCCCTGGAAGGGTCAAGAGACCCAGTACTTC.

The chain uses TRBV4-1 and TRBJ1-6, with D tentatively TRBD1 (6 bases). This CDR3 has 19 residues. Trimming stripped 0 bases from V and 7 bases from J, with 22 bases between. Germline loops: CDR1 MGHRA, CDR2 YSYEKL. The CDR3, as DNA: TGCGCCAGCAGCCAAGATCCAACAGGGACTCGCCGACTCAATTCACCCCTCCACTTT. This gives the protein CASSQDPTGTRRLNSPLHF.

The rearrangement uses TRBV5-1 and TRBJ2-1, with a possible D match to TRBD2 (6 bases). Trimming left V 0 bases short and J 6 bases short, with 13 bases between. Germline V lookup: CDR1 SGHRS, CDR2 YFSETQ. This CDR3 spans 15 amino acids. CDR3 DNA: TGCGCCAGCAGCTTGGGGCCATCTAGCGCCAATGAGCAGTTCTTC. Protein product: CASSLGPSSANEQFF.

J is TRBJ1-5 and V is TRBV19, with a possible D match to TRBD1 (6 bases). The germline V and J ends were trimmed by 4 bases and 7 bases, with 17 bases remaining between them. Germline V lookup: CDR1 LNHDA, CDR2 SQIVND (reference sequence). There are 15 residues in the CDR3. CDR3 sequence reads: CASSRFLQGPQPQHF. In DNA, the CDR3 is TGTGCCAGTAGTAGGTTTCTACAGGGTCCCCAGCCCCAGCATTTT. Full variable domain (outside the CDR3, taken from reference TRBV19 and TRBJ1-5): DGGITQSPKYLFRKEGQNVTLSCEQNLNHDAMYWYRQDPGQGLRLIYYSQIVNDFQKGDIAEGYSVSREKKESFPLTVTSAQKNPTAFYLCASSRFLQGPQPQHFGDGTRLSIL.